This is a list of T cell receptor beta chains from one sample in a study of T cell repertoires in cytomegalovirus infection. TCRdb ran MiXCR on the reads and lists one entry per CDR3 protein. The table records hundreds of thousands of distinct CDR3 sequences, about 24% of them present only once. The source material was CD8+ T cells from PBMCs. These receptors all come from a human donor in good health (CMV status not recorded). Some clones in this sample may be carry-over from other donors' samples. Both conserved end residues are part of each CDR3. D genes are given only for firm matches. Clone size, where shown, is once, few, many, or a class for clones that have expanded.

TRBJ2-5 | many | TRBD2 | TRBV2 | TGTGCCAGCAGTGAGACACTAGCGGGGGGCGAGACCCAGTACTTC | CASSETLAGGETQYF
TRBJ1-1 | . | TRBD1 | TRBV16 | TGTGCCAGCAGCCAATCCCCACAGGGGGCGAACGGCGAAGCTTTCTTT | CASSQSPQGANGEAFF
TRBJ1-2 | . | . | TRBV20-1 | TGCAGTGCCCCCAGCTACAGTATTGGCGGCTACACCTTC | CSAPSYSIGGYTF
TRBJ2-1 | many | . | TRBV6-1 | TGTGCCAGCAGTGACTGGCAGGGTCCTAACAATGAGCAGTTCTTC | CASSDWQGPNNEQFF
TRBJ1-5 | . | . | TRBV5-5 | TGTGCCAGCAGCCCGGGAACGAATCAGCCCCAGCATTTT | CASSPGTNQPQHF
TRBJ2-5 | . | . | TRBV5-4 | TGTGCCAGCAGGGGGACGGAACAAGAGACCCAGTACTTC | CASRGTEQETQYF
TRBJ2-2 | many | TRBD1 | TRBV2 | TGTGCCAGCTCAGACAGGGATGACACCGGGGAGCTGTTTTTT | CASSDRDDTGELFF
TRBJ2-7 | few | . | TRBV20-1 | TGCAGTGCTAGAGATCAGGTCCAACCGACCTACGAGCAGTACTTC | CSARDQVQPTYEQYF
TRBJ1-2 | few | . | TRBV25-1 | TGTGCCAGCAGTCCACCACAGGGACGCGATAACTATGGCTACACCTTC | CASSPPQGRDNYGYTF
TRBJ2-5 | few | TRBD2 | TRBV7-9 | TGTGCCAGCAGCTCTCTAGCGGGGGCCTTCCAAGAGACCCAGTACTTC | CASSSLAGAFQETQYF
TRBJ2-3 | few | . | TRBV7-8 | TGTGCCAGCAGCTTAGAGCCCCTCGGGGGCACAGATACGCAGTATTTT | CASSLEPLGGTDTQYF
TRBJ2-1 | few | TRBD2 | TRBV19 | TGTGCCAGTAGGCCCGGGGGGGCCAATGAGCAGTTCTTC | CASRPGGANEQFF
TRBJ2-1 | . | . | TRBV2 | TGTGCCAGCAGTGAATTCGCCGAGAGTTTTTACAATGAGCAGTTCTTC | CASSEFAESFYNEQFF
TRBJ2-1 | . | TRBD1 | TRBV28 | TGTGCCAGCAGTCCTCTGACAGGGGGCCGCTACAATGAGCAGTTCTTC | CASSPLTGGRYNEQFF
TRBJ2-6 | many | TRBD1 | TRBV7-9 | TGTGCCAGCATCGCCAGGGGGCAAAGTGCAACTGGGGCCAACGTCCTGACTTTC | CASIARGQSATGANVLTF
TRBJ2-6 | . | . | TRBV27 | TGTGCCAGCAGTTTAAGGGCCCCTGGGGCCAACGTCCTGACTTTC | CASSLRAPGANVLTF
TRBJ1-2 | few | . | TRBV5-5 | TGTGCCAGCAGCTACTCAAACTATGGCTACACCTTC | CASSYSNYGYTF
TRBJ1-3 | many | TRBD1 | TRBV7-2 | TGTGCCAGCAGTCGACAGGGGGGAGGAAACACCATATATTTT | CASSRQGGGNTIYF
TRBJ2-7 | once | . | TRBV5-5 | TGTGCCAGCAGCTTGGGCCCCAACTCCTACGAGCAGTACTTC | CASSLGPNSYEQYF
TRBJ1-5 | . | . | TRBV6-5 | TGTGCCAGCAGTTACTCGACGGAACAGCCCCAGCATTTT | CASSYSTEQPQHF
TRBJ1-2 | few | . | TRBV29-1 | TGCAGCGTTCCCCCCGGGATAGGAAACTATGGCTACACCTTC | CSVPPGIGNYGYTF
TRBJ2-3 | few | . | TRBV5-8 | TGTGCCAGCAGCTTGAGGCTCCCCGCCGATACGCAGTATTTT | CASSLRLPADTQYF
TRBJ2-2 | few | TRBD1 | TRBV10-3 | TGTGCCATCAGTGGGGGACAGGGGTACACCGGGGAGCTGTTTTTT | CAISGGQGYTGELFF
TRBJ1-2 | many | . | TRBV7-8 | TGTGCCAGCAGCTTATGGACAGATCCAGCTAACTATGGCTACACCTTC | CASSLWTDPANYGYTF
TRBJ2-1 | . | . | TRBV11-2 | TGTGCCAGCAGCTCCCCGGTCAAGGACATTCCGAGGGATGAGCAGTTCTTC | CASSSPVKDIPRDEQFF
TRBJ2-1 | . | . | TRBV10-3 | TGTGCCATCAGTGAAGCTAGGACGGGTGAGCAGTTCTTC | CAISEARTGEQFF
TRBJ1-4 | many | TRBD1 | TRBV7-2 | TGTGCCAGCAGCTTCAACCGATGGACAGGGACTAATGAAAAACTGTTTTTT | CASSFNRWTGTNEKLFF
TRBJ2-2 | few | . | TRBV29-1 | TGCAGCGCCAACGGACTTCCCACCGGGGAGCTGTTTTTT | CSANGLPTGELFF
TRBJ2-7 | few | TRBD2 | TRBV3-1 | TGTGCCAGCAGCCCAAGTGGAGCGGGGGGACGGTACGAGCAGTACTTC | CASSPSGAGGRYEQYF
TRBJ2-3 | . | TRBD1 | TRBV5-6 | TGTGCCAGCAGCTCGTGGACAGGGGTGATCCCAGATACGCAGTATTTT | CASSSWTGVIPDTQYF
TRBJ1-2 | . | TRBD1 | TRBV29-1 | TGCAGCGTTGAAGATTGGACAGGTCGATCCAACTATGGCTACACCTTC | CSVEDWTGRSNYGYTF